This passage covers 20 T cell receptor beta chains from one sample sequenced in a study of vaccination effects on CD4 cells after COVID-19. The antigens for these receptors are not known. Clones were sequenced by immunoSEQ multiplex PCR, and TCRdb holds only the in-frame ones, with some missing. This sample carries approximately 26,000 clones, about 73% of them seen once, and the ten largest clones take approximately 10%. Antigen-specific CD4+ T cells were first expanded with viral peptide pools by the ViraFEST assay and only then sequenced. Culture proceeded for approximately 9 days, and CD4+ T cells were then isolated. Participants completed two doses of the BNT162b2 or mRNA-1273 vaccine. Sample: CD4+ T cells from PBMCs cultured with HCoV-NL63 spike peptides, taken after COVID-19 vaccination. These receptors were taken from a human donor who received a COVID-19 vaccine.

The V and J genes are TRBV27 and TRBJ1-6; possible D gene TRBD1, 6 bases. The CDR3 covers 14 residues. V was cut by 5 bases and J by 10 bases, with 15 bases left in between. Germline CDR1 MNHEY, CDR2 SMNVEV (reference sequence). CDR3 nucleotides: TGTGCCAGCAGTGCCCGACAGGTCGGGTCACCCCTCCACTTT. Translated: CASSARQVGSPLHF.

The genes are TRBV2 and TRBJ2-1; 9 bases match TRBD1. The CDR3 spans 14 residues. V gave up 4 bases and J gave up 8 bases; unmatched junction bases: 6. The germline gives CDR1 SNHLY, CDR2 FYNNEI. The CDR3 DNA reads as TGTGCCAGCAGTGGACAGGGGGGTAACTATGAGCAGTTCTTC. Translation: CASSGQGGNYEQFF.

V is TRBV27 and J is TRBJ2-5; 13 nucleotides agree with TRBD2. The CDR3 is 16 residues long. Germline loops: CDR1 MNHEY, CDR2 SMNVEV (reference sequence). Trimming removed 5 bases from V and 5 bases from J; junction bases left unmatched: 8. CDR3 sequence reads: CASSRTSGSPPETQYF. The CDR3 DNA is TGTGCCAGCAGTAGGACTAGCGGGAGCCCCCCGGAGACCCAGTACTTC.

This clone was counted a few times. This CDR3 is CASSQSSTGTRHSYEQYF. CDR3 sequence (DNA): TGTGCCAGCAGCCAAAGTTCTACCGGGACTAGACACTCCTACGAGCAGTACTTC. This chain links TRBV3-1 (or the pseudogene TRBV3-2) with TRBJ2-7, with 8 positions matching TRBD2. Germline V lookup: CDR1 LGHDT, CDR2 YNNKEL (reference sequence). The junction had 12 bases not matched to a gene; V was cut back by 2 bases and J by 0 bases. This CDR3 contains 18 residues.

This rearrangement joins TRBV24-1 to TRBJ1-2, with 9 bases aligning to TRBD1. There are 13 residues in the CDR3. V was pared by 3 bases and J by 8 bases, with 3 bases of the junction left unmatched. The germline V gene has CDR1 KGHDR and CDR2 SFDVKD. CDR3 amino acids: CATSDTGGLGYTF. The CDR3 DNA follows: TGTGCCACCAGTGATACAGGGGGCCTCGGCTACACCTTC.

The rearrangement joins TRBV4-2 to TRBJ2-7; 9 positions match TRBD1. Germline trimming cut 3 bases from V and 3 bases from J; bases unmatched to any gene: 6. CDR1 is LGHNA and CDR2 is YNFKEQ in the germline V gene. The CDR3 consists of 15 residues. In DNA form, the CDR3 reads TGTGCCAGCAGCCACTCCCGGGACAGGGACTACGAGCAGTACTTC. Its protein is CASSHSRDRDYEQYF.

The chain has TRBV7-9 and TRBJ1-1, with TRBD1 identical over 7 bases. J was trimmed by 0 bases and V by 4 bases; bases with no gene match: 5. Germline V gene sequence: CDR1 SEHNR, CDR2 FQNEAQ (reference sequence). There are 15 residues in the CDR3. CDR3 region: CASSSLGQVNTEAFF. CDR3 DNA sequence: TGTGCCAGCAGCTCGTTAGGACAGGTGAACACTGAAGCTTTCTTT.

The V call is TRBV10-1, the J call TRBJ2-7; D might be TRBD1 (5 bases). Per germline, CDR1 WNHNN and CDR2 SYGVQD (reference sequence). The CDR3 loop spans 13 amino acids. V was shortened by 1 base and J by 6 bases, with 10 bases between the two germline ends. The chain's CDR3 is CASSEYQGFEQYF. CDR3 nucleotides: TGCGCCAGCAGTGAGTACCAGGGATTCGAGCAGTACTTC.

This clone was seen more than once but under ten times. This CDR3 is CASSNRRTANYGYTF. CDR3 coding DNA: TGTGCCAGCAGCAACAGAAGGACAGCAAACTATGGCTACACCTTC. V is TRBV6-5 and J is TRBJ1-2; D is possibly TRBD1 (6 bases). With 6 bases removed from V and 2 bases from J, the gap between germline ends came to 16 bases. This CDR3 comprises 15 residues. The germline V gene has CDR1 MNHEY and CDR2 SVGAGI.

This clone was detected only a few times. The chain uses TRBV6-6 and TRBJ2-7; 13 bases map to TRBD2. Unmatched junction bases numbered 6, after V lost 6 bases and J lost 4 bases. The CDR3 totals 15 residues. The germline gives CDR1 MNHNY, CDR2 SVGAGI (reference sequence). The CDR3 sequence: CASSRRTSGGYEQYF. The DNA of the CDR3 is TGTGCCAGCAGCCGACGGACTAGCGGGGGATACGAGCAGTACTTC.

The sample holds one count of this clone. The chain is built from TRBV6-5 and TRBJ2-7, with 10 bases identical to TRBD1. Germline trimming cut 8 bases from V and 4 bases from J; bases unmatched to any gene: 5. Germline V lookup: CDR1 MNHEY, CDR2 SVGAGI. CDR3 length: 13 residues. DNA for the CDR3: TGTGCCAGCTCCCGGGACAGGGGATACGAGCAGTACTTC. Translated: CASSRDRGYEQYF.

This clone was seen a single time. The CDR3 DNA reads TGTGCCAGCAGCCAATGGGCGGGGGGGGCGTCCTACAATGAGCAGTTCTTC. Protein product: CASSQWAGGASYNEQFF. The V call is TRBV14, the J call TRBJ2-1; 9 bases align to TRBD2. V was clipped by 2 bases and J by 1 base; unmatched bases: 6. Per the germline V gene, CDR1 is SGHDN and CDR2 is FVKESK. The CDR3 covers 17 residues.

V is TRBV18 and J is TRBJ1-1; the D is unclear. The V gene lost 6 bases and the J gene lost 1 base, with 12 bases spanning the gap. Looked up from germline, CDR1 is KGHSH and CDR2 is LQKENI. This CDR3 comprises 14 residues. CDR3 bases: TGTGCCAGCTCCCCCGGACGGACGAACACTGAAGCTTTCTTT. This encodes CASSPGRTNTEAFF.

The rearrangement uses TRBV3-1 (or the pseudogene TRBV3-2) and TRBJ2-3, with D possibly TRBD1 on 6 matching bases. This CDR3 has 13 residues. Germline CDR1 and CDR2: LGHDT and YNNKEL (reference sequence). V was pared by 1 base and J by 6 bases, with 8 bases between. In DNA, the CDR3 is TGTGCCAGCAGCCAAGTAAGGGGGGATACGCAGTATTTT. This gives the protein CASSQVRGDTQYF.

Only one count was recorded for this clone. The CDR3 DNA is TGTGCCAGCAGTCGTTGGGGACAGCTCCGCTATAATTCACCCCTCCACTTT. Translating gives CASSRWGQLRYNSPLHF. This sequence joins TRBV6-6 and TRBJ1-6; 7 nucleotides agree with TRBD1. J was trimmed by 3 bases and V by 5 bases; bases with no gene match: 10. This CDR3 has 17 amino acids. The germline V gene has CDR1 MNHNY and CDR2 SVGAGI (reference sequence).

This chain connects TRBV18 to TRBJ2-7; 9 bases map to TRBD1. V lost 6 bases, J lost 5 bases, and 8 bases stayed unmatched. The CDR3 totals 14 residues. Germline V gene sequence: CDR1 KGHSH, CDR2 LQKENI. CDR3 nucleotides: TGTGCCAGCTCCCCCCGGGACAGGGATAACGAGCAGTACTTC. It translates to CASSPRDRDNEQYF. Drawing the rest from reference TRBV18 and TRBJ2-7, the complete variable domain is NAGVMQNPRHLVRRRGQEARLRCSPMKGHSHVYWYRQLPEEGLKFMVYLQKENIIDESGMPKERFSAEFPKEGPSILRIQQVVRGDSAAYFCASSPRDRDNEQYFGPGTRLTVT.

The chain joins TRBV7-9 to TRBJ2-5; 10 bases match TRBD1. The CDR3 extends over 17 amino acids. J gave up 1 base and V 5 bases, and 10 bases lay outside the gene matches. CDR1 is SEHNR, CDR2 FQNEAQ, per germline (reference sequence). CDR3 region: CASSPSPGQGSQETQYF. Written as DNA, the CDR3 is TGTGCCAGCAGCCCCAGCCCGGGACAGGGGTCCCAAGAGACCCAGTACTTC. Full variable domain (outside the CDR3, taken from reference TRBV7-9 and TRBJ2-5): DTGVSQNPRHKITKRGQNVTFRCDPISEHNRLYWYRQTLGQGPEFLTYFQNEAQLEKSRLLSDRFSAERPKGSFSTLEIQRTEQGDSAMYLCASSPSPGQGSQETQYFGPGTRLLVL.

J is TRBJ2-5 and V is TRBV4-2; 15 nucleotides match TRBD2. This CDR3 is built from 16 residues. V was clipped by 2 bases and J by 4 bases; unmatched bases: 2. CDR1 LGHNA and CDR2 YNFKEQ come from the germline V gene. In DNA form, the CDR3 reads TGTGCCAGCAGCCAATCGGGACTAGCGGGAGGAGAGACCCAGTACTTC. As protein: CASSQSGLAGGETQYF.

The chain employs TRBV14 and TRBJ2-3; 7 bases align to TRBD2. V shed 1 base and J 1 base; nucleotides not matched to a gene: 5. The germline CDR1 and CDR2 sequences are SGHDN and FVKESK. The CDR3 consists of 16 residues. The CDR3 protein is CASSQVRTSRTDTQYF. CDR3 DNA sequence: TGTGCCAGCAGCCAAGTAAGGACTAGTCGCACAGATACGCAGTATTTT.

The CDR3 loop is CASSQTVNTEAFF. The CDR3 DNA reads TGTGCCAGCTCTCAGACGGTGAACACTGAAGCTTTCTTT. The chain couples TRBV3-1 (or the pseudogene TRBV3-2) to TRBJ1-1; D remains unclear. The CDR3 runs to 13 residues. Between the trimmed V and J ends, which lost 8 bases and 0 bases, there was a span of 10 bases. Germline-derived CDR1 and CDR2 are LGHDT and YNNKEL (reference sequence).